Sequencing of this T cell receptor (beta chain) was carried out in a study of blood T cell repertoires in COVID-19. Study summary: Nucleic acid was either cDNA or gDNA, and it came from T cells, B-cell-depleted T cells, or PBMCs.

V lost 5 bases and J 3 bases, leaving 12 bases between the germline ends. Per germline, CDR1 MNHEY and CDR2 SMNVEV (reference sequence). The length of the CDR3 is 14 residues. Original data processing: Amplification with reference gene primers provided the estimates of nucleated cell counts. Profiling relied on immunoSEQ multiplex PCR, and the TCRdb table lists in-frame clones only, not all of them. V, J and clone size were drawn from that table, and D and trimming were deduced from the DNA. The table records about 68,000 clones, 80% of them present only once. This receptor was identified in a human donor in a cohort sampled during active COVID-19. The V call is TRBV27, the J call TRBJ2-3; weak D call: TRBD2 (6 bases). Source material: peripheral blood. CDR3 in DNA: TGTGCCAGCAGTACACTTGGGGGGACAGATACGCAGTATTTT. It yields the protein CASSTLGGTDTQYF.